This T cell receptor (beta chain) was documented in a study of blood T cells in healthy people across ages (dated by TCRdb to the mid-2010s). As for the study more broadly: In model experiments, template switching captured roughly one uniquely barcoded TCR beta cDNA molecule for every two T cells. Using deep sequencing normalized with unique cDNA molecular identifiers, the study measured how TCR beta repertoire diversity changes with age. The donors were divided into four age groups: young (average approximately 17 years), middle-aged (about 40), aged (approximately 62) and long-lived (about 90). To avoid experimental bias, donors of different ages were spread randomly across the sequencing lanes. Using the same blood draw, the study looked at two additional independent replicas of 1 million unique cDNA reads for two donors, one aged 18 to 30 and the other aged 80 or older.

Study-wide conclusions, independent of this receptor: Bulk unsorted PBMC profiling prevented conclusive comparison of naive and antigen-experienced compartments. Because donor CMV infection status was unknown, age-related changes in expanded clonotypes were potentially confounded. There was a strong correlation between observed TCR beta diversity and the percentage of naive T cells measured by flow cytometry. Observed TCR beta diversity per million T cells fell roughly linearly with age, and a significant reduction was already apparent by age around 40. Compared with the aged group, the long-lived group had more naive CD4+ T cells, fewer expanded clones and increased TCR diversity, a pattern suggesting age selection. Estimates of total diversity based on one million sequenced T cells were considered lower bounds and underestimates.

Taken from cysteine to phenylalanine, the CDR3 has 15 residues. Of all the DNA, just the CDR3 is kept, 45 bases in frame from base 1. V ends up 3 bases short and J 2 bases short, with an unmatched junction base count of 5. CDR1 and CDR2 (SGDLS, YYNGEE) derive from the germline V gene. Note on this clonotype: Its antigen target is currently unknown. No per-base quality is available; no much larger clone lies one base away.

Receptors were amplified or captured by 5' RACE. Instrument used: Illumina HiSeq 2500. The second PCR ran for about 7 to 11 cycles and used a J-beta primer mix along with a sample-barcoded 5' primer. A unique molecular identifier was introduced onto each TCR beta cDNA molecule by a template-switch 5' adaptor carrying 12 random nucleotides. Each sample yielded at least 2.5 million CDR3-containing paired-end reads. The Mint cDNA synthesis kit, primed by a TRBC-specific oligonucleotide, was used to synthesize first-strand cDNA from all RNA. Following uracil-DNA glycosylase treatment, a first 18-cycle PCR with universal primers M1SS and BC2_uni_R was performed on all cDNA. The published analysis was carried out like this. For normalization, 1 million high-quality reads were randomly selected from each sample, with every read carrying a distinct molecular identifier. Instead of being binned into consensus sequences, reads with shared molecular identifiers were discarded. CDR3 identification, clonotype clustering and error correction used MiTCR with a Q25 quality threshold and the strictest error-elimination algorithm. A nonparametric unseen species model with Euler transformation was used to estimate a lower bound on total TCR beta diversity. Through fastp at Q25 and MiXCR, TCRdb rebuilt clones from the public reads, retaining in-frame beta chains. Records with the same CDR3 protein are collapsed into one entry carrying the most frequent genes and DNA. The V and J calls and clone size come from TCRdb's table, not from the authors' own analysis. Recorded for this sample are roughly 2 million distinct CDR3 sequences; less than 50% of them occurred a single time. Of the sample, approximately 2% falls within the top ten clones.

The donors were 40 or so Caucasian individuals from Russia, aged roughly 6 to 90 years, who were systemically healthy. Each donor gave around 9.5 milliliters of peripheral blood, collected into EDTA-treated Vacutainer tubes. PBMCs were isolated by Ficoll-Paque density-gradient centrifugation, with at least 7 million obtained per sample. Trizol reagent was used to extract total RNA from PBMCs, with at least 5.5 micrograms per sample. For every donor, flow cytometry on a PBMC aliquot measured the percentage of naive CD45RAhigh/CD27high T cells. The rearranged segments are TRBV9 and TRBJ2-5; 9 of the junction bases match TRBD1. The specimen was blood. The origin of this receptor is a woman between 40 and 55 years old in good health. The CDR3 reads CASSGQGVLQETQYF. In nucleotide form, the sequence is TGTGCCAGCAGCGGACAGGGGGTGCTTCAAGAGACCCAGTACTTC.